This TCR beta chain is drawn from a study of PD-L1 blockade in urothelial cancer. Study information: Blood analysis occurred 3 weeks (second dose) and 6 weeks after treatment start.

The germline V gene encodes CDR1 SEHNR and CDR2 FQNEAQ (reference sequence). Deletions cut 2 bases from V and 4 bases from J, with 9 bases between. CDR3 length: 14 amino acids. Data came from immunoSEQ multiplex PCR; TCRdb stores just in-frame clones and leaves some out. The data show 50,000 or so clones, about 72% seen once. Pretreatment and on-treatment samples were taken, numbering 1 to 8 per patient. This sample comprised PBMCs, obtained around atezolizumab (anti-PD-L1) treatment. The sequence derives from a man in his 70s with urothelial cancer. This chain uses TRBV7-9 with TRBJ2-1, with D uncertain. This chain's CDR3 is CASSLSFGYNEQFF. CDR3 coding DNA: TGTGCCAGCAGCTTATCTTTCGGGTACAATGAGCAGTTCTTC.